The entry below describes one T cell receptor (beta chain). Its target is not known. This record comes from a study of T cell responses to AZD1222 COVID-19 vaccine. Using immunoSEQ multiplex PCR, the repertoire was profiled, and TCRdb retains in-frame clones only, with some absent. The data show under 200,000 clones, with roughly 92% seen just once and roughly 1.6% held by the top ten. The study, taken as a whole, reports: The span of vaccine-associated CD4 TCRs extended across spike, with dominance at 160-218 and 743-854. Females outnumbered males among donors, who were mostly white British; clonal diversity was possibly underestimated. Researchers took repertoire samples only after the peak T cell response had come.

Germline-derived CDR1 and CDR2 are GTSNPN and SVGIG (reference sequence). The V and J ends lost 2 bases and 0 bases respectively, with 8 bases between them. CDR3 length: 14 amino acids. Sequenced here: peripheral blood, sampled on day 0 of AZD1222 vaccination. This rearrangement joins TRBV30 to TRBJ1-3, with D maybe TRBD1 (6 bases). The sequence was obtained from an adult in good health. The CDR3 sequence: CAWSTGTSGNTIYF. The CDR3 DNA follows: TGTGCCTGGAGTACAGGGACCTCTGGAAACACCATATATTTT.